The source of this T cell receptor beta chain is a study of blood T cell repertoires in COVID-19. The CDR3 length is 15 residues. Trimming at V came to 4 bases and at J to 3 bases, leaving 6 bases not matched to a gene. Germline values: CDR1 SGHRS, CDR2 YFSETQ. Authors' data handling: Amplified reference gene primers provided the basis for estimating nucleated cell counts. Method: immunoSEQ multiplex PCR; TCRdb's copy keeps in-frame clones and lacks some. Clonal size and the V and J genes are those of that table, whereas D and trimming came from the DNA. The sample has about 220,000 clones, 84% seen once.

Material for sequencing was peripheral blood. The TCR was taken from a woman aged 60-75 years with acute or convalescent COVID-19. This chain links TRBV5-1 with TRBJ2-2; the match to TRBD1 covers 7 bases. CDR3 loop: CASSPRQGHTGELFF. The CDR3 DNA follows: TGCGCCAGCAGCCCCCGACAGGGTCACACCGGGGAGCTGTTTTTT.